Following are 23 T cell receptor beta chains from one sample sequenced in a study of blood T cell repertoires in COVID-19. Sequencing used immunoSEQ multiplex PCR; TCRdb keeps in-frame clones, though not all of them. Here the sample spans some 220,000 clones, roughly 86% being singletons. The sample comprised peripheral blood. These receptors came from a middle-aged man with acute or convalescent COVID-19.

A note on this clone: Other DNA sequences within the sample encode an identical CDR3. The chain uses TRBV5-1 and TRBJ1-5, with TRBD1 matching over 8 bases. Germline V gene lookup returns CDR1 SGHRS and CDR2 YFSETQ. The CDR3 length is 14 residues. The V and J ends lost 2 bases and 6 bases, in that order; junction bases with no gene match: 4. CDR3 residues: CASSLGQGGQPQHF. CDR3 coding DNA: TGCGCCAGCAGCTTAGGACAGGGAGGTCAGCCCCAGCATTTT.

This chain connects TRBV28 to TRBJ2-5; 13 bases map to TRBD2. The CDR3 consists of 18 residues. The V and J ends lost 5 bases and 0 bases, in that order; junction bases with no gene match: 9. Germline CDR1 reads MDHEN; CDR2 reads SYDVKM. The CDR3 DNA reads TGTGCCAGCAGTCCGCAGGGACTAGCGGGGACCCACCAAGAGACCCAGTACTTC. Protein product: CASSPQGLAGTHQETQYF.

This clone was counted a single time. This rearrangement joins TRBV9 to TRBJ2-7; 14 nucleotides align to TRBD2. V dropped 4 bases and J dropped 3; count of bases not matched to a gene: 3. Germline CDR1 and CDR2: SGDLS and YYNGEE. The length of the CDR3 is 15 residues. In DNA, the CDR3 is TGTGCCAGCAGCCCAGGGACTAGCGGGAGCTACGAGCAGTACTTC. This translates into CASSPGTSGSYEQYF.

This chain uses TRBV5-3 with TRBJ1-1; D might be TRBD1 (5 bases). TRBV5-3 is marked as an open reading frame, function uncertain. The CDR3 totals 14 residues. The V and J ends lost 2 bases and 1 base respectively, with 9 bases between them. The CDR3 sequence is CARSFKGWNTEAFF. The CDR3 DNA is TGTGCCAGAAGCTTCAAGGGGTGGAACACTGAAGCTTTCTTT.

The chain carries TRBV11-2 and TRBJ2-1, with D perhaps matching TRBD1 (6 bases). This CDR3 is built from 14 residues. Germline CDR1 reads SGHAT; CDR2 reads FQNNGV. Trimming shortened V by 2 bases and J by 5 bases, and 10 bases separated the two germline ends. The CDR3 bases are TGTGCCAGCAGCTTATTCAGGGGTGACAATGAGCAGTTCTTC. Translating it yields CASSLFRGDNEQFF.

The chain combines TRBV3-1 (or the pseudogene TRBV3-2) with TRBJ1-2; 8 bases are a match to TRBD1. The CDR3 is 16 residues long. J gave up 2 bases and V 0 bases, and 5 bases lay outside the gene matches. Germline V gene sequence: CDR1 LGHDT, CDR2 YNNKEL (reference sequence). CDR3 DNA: TGTGCCAGCAGCCAAGATATCGGACAGGGAAACTATGGCTACACCTTC. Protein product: CASSQDIGQGNYGYTF.

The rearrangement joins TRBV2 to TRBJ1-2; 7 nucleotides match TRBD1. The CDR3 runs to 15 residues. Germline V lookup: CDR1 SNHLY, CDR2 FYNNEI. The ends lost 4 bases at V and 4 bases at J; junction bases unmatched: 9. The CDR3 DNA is TGTGCCAGCAGTGTTAGCGAGGGGGCAGGCTATGGCTACACCTTC. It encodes CASSVSEGAGYGYTF.

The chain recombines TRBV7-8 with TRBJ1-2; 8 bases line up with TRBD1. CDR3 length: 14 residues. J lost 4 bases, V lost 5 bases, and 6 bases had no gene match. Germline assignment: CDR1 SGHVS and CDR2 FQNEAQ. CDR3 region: CASSLSTGVYGYTF. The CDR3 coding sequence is TGTGCCAGCAGCCTCTCGACAGGGGTCTATGGCTACACCTTC.

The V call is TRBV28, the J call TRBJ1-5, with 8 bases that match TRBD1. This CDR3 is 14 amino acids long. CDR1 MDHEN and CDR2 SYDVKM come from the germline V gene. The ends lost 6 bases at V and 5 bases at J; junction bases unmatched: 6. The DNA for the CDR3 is TGTGCCAGCAGAAAGACAGGGGACCATCAGCCCCAGCATTTT. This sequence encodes CASRKTGDHQPQHF.

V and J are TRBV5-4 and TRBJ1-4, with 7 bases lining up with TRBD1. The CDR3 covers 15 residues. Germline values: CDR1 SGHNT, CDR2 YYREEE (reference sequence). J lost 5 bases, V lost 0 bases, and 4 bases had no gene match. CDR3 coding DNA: TGTGCCAGCAGCTTGGGGGGACAGCAAAATGAAAAACTGTTTTTT. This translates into CASSLGGQQNEKLFF.

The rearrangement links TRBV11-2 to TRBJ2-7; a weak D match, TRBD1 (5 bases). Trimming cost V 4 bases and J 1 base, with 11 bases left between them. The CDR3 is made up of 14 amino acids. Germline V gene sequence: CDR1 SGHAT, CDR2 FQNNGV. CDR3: CASSSLQGSYEQYF. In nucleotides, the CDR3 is TGTGCCAGCAGCTCCCTGCAGGGATCCTACGAGCAGTACTTC.

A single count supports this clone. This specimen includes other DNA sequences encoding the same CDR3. The CDR3, as DNA: TGTGCCAGCTCATCGGGACAGGGCTACGAGCAGTACTTC. Residues: CASSSGQGYEQYF. The chain joins TRBV18 to TRBJ2-7; 9 bases line up with TRBD1. This CDR3 spans 13 amino acids. Germline V gene sequence: CDR1 KGHSH, CDR2 LQKENI. With V trimmed by 5 bases and J by 3 bases, 2 bases remained unmatched.

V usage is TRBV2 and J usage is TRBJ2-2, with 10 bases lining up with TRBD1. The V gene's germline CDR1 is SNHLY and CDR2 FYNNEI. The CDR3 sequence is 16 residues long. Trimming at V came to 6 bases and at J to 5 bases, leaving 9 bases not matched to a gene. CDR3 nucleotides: TGTGCCAGCAGGAGGCGGACAGGGGGTAGGACCGGGGAGCTGTTTTTT. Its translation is CASRRRTGGRTGELFF. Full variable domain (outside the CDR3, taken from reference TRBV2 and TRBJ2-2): EPEVTQTPSHQVTQMGQEVILRCVPISNHLYFYWYRQILGQKVEFLVSFYNNEISEKSEIFDDQFSVERPDGSNFTLKIRSTKLEDSAMYFCASRRRTGGRTGELFFGEGSRLTVL.

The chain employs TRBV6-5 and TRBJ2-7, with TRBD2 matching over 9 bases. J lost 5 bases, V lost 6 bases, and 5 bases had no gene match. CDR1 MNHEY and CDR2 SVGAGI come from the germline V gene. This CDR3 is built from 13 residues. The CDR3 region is CASSPGTSNEQYF. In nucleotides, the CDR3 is TGTGCCAGCAGCCCCGGGACTAGCAACGAGCAGTACTTC.

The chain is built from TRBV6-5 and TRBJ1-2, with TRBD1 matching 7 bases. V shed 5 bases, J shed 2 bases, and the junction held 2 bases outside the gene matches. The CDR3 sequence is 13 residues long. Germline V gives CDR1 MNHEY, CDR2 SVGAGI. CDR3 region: CASSLGQNYGYTF. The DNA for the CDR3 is TGTGCCAGCAGTCTGGGACAGAACTATGGCTACACCTTC.

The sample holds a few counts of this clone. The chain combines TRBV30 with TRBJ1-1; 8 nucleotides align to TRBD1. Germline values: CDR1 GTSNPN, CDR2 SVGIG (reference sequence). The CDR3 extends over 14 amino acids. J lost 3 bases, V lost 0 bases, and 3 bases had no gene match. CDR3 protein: CAWSVTGGDTEAFF. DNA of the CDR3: TGTGCCTGGAGTGTAACAGGGGGGGACACTGAAGCTTTCTTT.

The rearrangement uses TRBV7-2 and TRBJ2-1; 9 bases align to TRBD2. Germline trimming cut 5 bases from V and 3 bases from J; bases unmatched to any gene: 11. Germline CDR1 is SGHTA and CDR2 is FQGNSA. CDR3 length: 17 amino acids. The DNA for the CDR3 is TGTGCCAGCAGCCTTAGGAGTGTTAGCGGGGGCTACAATGAGCAGTTCTTC. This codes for CASSLRSVSGGYNEQFF.

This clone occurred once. CDR3 sequence (DNA): TGTGCCAGCAGCTTAGACCCAGGGGGCTGGACTGAAGCTTTCTTT. Amino acid sequence: CASSLDPGGWTEAFF. The chain joins TRBV11-3 to TRBJ1-1; 8 bases map to TRBD1. In germline, CDR1 is SGHNT, CDR2 YENEEA. With V trimmed by 0 bases and J by 5 bases, 5 bases remained unmatched. This CDR3 region has 15 residues.

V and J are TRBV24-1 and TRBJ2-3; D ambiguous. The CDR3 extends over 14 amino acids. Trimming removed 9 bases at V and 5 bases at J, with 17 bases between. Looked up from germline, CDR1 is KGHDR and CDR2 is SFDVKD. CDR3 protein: CATRAAEAGDTQYF. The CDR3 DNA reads TGTGCCACCCGCGCCGCCGAAGCCGGAGATACGCAGTATTTT.

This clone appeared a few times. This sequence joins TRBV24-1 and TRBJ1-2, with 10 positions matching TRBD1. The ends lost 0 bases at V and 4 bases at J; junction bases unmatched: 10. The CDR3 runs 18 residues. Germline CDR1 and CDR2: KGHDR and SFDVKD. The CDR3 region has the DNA TGTGCCACCAGTGATTTGAGGGGACAGGGGAAGGGTCCCTATGGCTACACCTTC. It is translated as CATSDLRGQGKGPYGYTF.

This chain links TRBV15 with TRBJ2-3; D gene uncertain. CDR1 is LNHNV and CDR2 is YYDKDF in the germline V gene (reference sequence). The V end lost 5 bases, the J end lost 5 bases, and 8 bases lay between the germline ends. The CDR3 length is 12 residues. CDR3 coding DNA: TGTGCCACCAGCGGGCTATTAGATACGCAGTATTTT. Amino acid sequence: CATSGLLDTQYF.

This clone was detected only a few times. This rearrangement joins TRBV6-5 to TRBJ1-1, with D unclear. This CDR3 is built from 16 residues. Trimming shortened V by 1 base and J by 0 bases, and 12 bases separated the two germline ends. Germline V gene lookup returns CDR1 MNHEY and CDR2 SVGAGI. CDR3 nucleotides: TGTGCCAGCAGTTACTGGGCAGGTGTCATGAACACTGAAGCTTTCTTT. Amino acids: CASSYWAGVMNTEAFF.

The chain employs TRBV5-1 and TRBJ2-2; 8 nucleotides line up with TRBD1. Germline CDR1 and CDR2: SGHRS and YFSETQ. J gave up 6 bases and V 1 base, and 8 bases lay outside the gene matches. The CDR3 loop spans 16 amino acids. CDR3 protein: CASSLSGQEYSGELFF. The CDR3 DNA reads TGCGCCAGCAGCTTGTCGGGACAGGAGTATTCCGGGGAGCTGTTTTTT.